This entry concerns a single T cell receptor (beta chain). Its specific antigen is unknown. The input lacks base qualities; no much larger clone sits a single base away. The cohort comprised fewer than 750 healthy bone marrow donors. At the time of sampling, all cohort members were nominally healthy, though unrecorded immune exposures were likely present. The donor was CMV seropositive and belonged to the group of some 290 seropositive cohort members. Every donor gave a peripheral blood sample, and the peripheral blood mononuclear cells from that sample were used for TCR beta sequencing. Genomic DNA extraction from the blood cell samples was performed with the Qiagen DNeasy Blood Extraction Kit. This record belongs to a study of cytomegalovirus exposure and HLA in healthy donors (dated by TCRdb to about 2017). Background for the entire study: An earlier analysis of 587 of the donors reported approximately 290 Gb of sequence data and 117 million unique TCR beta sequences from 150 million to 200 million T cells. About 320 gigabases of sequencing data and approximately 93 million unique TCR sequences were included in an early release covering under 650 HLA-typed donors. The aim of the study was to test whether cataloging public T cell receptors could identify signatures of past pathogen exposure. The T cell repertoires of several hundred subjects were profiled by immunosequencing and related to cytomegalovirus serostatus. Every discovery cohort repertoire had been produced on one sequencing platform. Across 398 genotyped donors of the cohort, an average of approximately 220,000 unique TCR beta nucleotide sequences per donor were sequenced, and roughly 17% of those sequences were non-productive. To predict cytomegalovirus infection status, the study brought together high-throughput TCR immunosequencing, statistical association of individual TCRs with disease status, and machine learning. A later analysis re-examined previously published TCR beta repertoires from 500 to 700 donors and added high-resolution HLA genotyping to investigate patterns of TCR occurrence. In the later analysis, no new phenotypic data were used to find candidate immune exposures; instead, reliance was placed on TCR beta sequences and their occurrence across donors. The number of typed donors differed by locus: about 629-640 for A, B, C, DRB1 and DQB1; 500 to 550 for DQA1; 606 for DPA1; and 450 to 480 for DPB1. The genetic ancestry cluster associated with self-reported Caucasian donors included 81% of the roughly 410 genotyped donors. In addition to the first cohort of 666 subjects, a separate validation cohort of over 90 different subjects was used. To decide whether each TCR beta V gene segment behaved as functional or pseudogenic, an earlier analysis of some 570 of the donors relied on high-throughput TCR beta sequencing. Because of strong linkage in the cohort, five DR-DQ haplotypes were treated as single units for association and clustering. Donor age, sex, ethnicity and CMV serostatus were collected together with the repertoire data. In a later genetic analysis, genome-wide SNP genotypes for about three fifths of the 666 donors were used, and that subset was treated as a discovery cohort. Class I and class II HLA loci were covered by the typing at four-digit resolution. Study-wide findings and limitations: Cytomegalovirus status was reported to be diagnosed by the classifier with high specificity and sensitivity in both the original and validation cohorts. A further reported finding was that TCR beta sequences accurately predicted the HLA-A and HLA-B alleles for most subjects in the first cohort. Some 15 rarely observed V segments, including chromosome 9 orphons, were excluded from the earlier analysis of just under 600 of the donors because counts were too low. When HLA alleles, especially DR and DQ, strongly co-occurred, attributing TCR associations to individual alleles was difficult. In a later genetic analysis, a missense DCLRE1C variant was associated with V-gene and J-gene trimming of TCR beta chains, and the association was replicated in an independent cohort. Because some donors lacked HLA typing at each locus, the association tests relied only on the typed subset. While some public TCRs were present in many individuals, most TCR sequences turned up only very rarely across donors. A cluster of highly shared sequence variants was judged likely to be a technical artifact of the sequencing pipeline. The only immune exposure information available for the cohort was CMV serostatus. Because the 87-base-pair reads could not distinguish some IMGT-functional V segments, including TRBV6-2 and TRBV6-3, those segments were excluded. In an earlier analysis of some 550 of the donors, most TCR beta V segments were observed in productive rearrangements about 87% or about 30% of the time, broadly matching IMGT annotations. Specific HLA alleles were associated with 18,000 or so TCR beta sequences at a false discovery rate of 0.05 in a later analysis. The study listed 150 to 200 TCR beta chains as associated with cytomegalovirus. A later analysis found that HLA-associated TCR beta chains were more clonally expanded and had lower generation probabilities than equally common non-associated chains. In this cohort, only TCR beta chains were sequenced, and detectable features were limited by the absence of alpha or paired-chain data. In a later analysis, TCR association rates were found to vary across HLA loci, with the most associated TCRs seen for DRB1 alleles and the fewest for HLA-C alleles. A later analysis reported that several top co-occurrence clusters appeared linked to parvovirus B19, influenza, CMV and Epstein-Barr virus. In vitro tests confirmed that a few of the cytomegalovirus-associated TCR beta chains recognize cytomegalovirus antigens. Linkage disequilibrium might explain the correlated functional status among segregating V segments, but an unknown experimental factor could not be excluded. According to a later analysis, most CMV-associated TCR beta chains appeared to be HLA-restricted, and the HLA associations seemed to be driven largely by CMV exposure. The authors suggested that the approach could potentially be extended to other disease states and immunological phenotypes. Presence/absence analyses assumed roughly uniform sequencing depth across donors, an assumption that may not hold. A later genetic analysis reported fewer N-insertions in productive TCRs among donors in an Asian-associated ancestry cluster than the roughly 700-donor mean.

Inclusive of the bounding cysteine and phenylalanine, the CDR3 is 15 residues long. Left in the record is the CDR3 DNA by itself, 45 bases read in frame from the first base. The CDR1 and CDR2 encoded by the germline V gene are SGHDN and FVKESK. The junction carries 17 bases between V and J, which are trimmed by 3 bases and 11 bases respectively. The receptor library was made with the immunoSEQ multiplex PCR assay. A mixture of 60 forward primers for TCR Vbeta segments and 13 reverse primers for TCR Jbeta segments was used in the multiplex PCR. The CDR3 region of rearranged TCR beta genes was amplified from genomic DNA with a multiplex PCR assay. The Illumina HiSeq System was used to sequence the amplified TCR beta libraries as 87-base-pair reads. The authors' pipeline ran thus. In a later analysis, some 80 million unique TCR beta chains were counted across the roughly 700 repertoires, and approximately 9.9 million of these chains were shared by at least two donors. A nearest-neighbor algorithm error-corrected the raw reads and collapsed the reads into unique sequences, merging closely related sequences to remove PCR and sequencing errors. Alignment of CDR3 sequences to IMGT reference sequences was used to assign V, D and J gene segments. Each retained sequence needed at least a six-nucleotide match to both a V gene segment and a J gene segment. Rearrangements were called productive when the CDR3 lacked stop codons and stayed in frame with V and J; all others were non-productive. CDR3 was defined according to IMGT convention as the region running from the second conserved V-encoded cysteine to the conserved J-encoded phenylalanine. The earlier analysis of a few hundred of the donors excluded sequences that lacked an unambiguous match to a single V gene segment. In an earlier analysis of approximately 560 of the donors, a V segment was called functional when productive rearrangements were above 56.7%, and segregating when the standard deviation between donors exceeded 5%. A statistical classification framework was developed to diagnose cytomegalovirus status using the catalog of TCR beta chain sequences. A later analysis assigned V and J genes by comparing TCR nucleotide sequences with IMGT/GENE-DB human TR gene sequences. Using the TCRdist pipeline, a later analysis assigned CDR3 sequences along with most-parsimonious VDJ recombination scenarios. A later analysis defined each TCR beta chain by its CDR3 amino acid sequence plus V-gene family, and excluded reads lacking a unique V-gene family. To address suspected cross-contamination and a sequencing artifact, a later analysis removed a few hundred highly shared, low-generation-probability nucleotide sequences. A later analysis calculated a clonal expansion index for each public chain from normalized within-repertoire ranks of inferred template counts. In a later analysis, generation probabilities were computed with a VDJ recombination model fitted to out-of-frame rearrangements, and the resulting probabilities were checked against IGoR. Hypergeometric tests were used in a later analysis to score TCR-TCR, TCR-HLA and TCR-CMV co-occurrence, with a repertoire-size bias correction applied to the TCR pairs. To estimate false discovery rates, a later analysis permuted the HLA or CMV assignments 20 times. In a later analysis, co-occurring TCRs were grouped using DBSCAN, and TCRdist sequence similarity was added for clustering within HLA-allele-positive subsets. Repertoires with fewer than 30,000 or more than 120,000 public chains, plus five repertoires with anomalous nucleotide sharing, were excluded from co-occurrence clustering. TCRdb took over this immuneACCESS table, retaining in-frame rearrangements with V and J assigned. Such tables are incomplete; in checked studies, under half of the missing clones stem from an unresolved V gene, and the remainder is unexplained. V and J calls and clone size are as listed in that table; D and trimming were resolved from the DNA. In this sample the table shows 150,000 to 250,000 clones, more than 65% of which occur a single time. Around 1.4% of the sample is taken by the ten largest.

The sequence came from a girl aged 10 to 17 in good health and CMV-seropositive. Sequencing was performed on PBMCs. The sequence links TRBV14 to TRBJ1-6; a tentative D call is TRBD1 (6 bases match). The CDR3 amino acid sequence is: CASSHLQGPGAPLHF. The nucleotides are TGTGCCAGCAGCCACCTACAGGGACCAGGGGCACCCCTCCACTTT.